This T cell receptor (beta chain) was profiled in a study of control samples from healthy donors and cancer patients. V was shortened by 0 bases and J by 4 bases, with 10 bases between the two germline ends. The CDR3 consists of 14 residues. Germline assignment: CDR1 SGHNT and CDR2 YYREEE (reference sequence). TCRdb's copy holds only in-frame clones and misses some; the assay was immunoSEQ multiplex PCR. The table has over 150,000 clones, more than 80% seen once. This chain links TRBV5-4 with TRBJ1-2, with D unresolved. This clonotype originated in a man younger than 40 in good health. The sample was blood. CDR3 sequence: CASSLDSGGYGYTF. The CDR3 DNA reads as TGTGCCAGCAGCTTGGACTCGGGCGGCTATGGCTACACCTTC.